Presented here are 3 T cell receptor beta chains from one specimen sequenced in a study of identical twins. TCRdb reanalysed the 5' RACE reads using MiXCR and keeps one entry per CDR3 protein. The repertoire holds approximately 210,000 distinct CDR3 sequences, roughly a tenth seen once, with 5.1% in the top ten. Material for sequencing was memory (CD45RO+) T cells sorted from blood. These receptors were obtained from a woman under 30 in good health.

This clonotype was recorded a few times. This chain joins TRBV12-3 or TRBV12-4 and TRBJ2-3; TRBD2 agrees at 7 bases. Losses at the gene ends were 8 bases for V and 0 bases for J; bases not matched to a gene: 8. CDR3 length: 15 residues. DNA for the CDR3: TGTGCCAGCGGCCGACCAGCGGGGAGCACAGATACGCAGTATTTT. Its translation is CASGRPAGSTDTQYF.

This clonotype was observed many times. CDR3: CASSSDMRVQETQYF. In nucleotides, the CDR3 is TGTGCCAGCAGCTCGGACATGAGGGTACAAGAGACCCAGTACTTC. The rearrangement uses TRBV5-6 and TRBJ2-5; D is possibly TRBD1 or TRBD2 (5 bases each). The germline CDR1 and CDR2 sequences are SGHDT and YYEEEE. Trimming shortened V by 3 bases and J by 2 bases, and 14 bases separated the two germline ends. CDR3 length: 15 residues.

This clonotype has just a few counts. The J gene is TRBJ1-2, the V gene TRBV11-2; D is unresolved. Trimming took off 1 base at V and 2 bases at J, with 11 bases between the two ends. The CDR3 has 15 residues. The V gene's germline CDR1 is SGHAT and CDR2 FQNNGV. The CDR3 loop reads CASSLVVKPNYGYTF. The CDR3 nucleotides are TGTGCCAGCAGCTTAGTGGTTAAGCCCAACTATGGCTACACCTTC.